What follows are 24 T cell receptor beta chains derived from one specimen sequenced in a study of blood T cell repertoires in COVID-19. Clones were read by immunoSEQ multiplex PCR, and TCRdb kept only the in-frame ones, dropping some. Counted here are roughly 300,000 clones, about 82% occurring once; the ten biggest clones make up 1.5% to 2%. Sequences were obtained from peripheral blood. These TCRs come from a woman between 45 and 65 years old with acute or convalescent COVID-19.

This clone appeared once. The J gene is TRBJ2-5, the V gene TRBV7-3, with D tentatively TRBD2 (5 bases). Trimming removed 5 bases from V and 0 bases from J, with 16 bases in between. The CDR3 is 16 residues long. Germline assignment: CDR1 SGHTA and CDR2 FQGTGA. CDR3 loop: CASSREGRMYQETQYF. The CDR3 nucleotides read TGTGCCAGCAGCCGAGAGGGCAGGATGTACCAAGAGACCCAGTACTTC.

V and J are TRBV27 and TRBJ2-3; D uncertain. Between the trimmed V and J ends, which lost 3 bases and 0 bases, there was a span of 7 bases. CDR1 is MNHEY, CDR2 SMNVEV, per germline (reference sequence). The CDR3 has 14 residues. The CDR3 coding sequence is TGTGCCAGCAGTTTTGGCCGTAGCACAGATACGCAGTATTTT. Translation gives CASSFGRSTDTQYF.

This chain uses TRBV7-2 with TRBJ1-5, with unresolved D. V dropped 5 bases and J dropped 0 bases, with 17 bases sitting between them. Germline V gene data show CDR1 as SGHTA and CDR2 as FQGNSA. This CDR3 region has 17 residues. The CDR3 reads CASSPRTGDYSNQPQHF. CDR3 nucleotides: TGTGCCAGCAGCCCACGGACTGGCGACTATAGCAATCAGCCCCAGCATTTT.

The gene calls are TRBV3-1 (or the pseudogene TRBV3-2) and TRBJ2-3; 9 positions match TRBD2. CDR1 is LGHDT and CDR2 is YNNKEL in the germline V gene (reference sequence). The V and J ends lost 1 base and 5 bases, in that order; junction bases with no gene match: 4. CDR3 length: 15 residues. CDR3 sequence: CASSQGPSGEDTQYF. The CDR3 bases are TGTGCCAGCAGCCAAGGCCCTAGCGGGGAAGATACGCAGTATTTT.

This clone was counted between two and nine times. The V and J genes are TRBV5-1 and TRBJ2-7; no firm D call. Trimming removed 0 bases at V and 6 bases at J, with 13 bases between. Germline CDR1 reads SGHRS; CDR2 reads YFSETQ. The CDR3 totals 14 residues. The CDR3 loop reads CASSLEAGRGEQYF. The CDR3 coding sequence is TGCGCCAGCAGCTTGGAGGCAGGCCGTGGCGAGCAGTACTTC.

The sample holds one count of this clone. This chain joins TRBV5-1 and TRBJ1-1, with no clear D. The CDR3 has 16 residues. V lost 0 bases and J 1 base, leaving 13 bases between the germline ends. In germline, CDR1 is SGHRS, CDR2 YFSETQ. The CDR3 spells CASSLAGVRTNTEAFF. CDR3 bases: TGCGCCAGCAGCTTGGCCGGGGTGAGAACGAACACTGAAGCTTTCTTT.

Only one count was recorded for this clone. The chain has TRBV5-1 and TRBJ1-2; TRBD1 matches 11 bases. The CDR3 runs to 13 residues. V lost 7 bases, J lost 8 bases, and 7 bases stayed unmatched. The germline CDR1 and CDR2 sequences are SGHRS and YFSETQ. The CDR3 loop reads CASYGQGAVGYTF. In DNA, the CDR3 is TGCGCCAGCTACGGACAGGGGGCGGTGGGCTACACCTTC.

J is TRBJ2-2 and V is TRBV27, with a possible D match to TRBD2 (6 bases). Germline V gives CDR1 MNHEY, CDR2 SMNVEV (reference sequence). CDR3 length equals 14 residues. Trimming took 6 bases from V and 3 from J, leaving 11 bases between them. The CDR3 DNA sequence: TGTGCCAGCAGAATGGGACTGTACACCGGGGAGCTGTTTTTT. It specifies CASRMGLYTGELFF.

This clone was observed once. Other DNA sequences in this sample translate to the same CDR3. CDR3 nucleotide sequence: TGTGCCACCAGGGGACTAGCGGGAGGCAATGAGCAGTTCTTC. Amino acid sequence: CATRGLAGGNEQFF. The rearrangement uses TRBV24-1 and TRBJ2-1; TRBD2 matches 15 bases. V was clipped by 7 bases and J by 6 bases; unmatched bases: 0. Per the germline V gene, CDR1 is KGHDR and CDR2 is SFDVKD. There are 14 residues in the CDR3.

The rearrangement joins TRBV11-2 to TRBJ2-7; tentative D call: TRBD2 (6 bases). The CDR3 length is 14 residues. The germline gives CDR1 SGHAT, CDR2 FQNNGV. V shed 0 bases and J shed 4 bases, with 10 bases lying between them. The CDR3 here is CASSLERGRYEQYF. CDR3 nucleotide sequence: TGTGCCAGCAGCTTAGAACGAGGGAGGTACGAGCAGTACTTC.

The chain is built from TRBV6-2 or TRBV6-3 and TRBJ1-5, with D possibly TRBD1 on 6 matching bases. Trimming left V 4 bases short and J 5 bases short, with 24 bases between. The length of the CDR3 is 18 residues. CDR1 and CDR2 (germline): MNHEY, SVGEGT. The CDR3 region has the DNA TGTGCCAGCAGTTTTTGGGGGCGCGGACAAGGCCGGCATCAGCCCCAGCATTTT. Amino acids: CASSFWGRGQGRHQPQHF.

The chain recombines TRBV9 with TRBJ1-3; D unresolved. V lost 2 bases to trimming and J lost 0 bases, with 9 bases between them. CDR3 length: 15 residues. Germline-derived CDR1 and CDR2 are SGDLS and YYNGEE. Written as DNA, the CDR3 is TGTGCCAGCAGCGTCCTCTCTAGCTCTGGAAACACCATATATTTT. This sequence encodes CASSVLSSSGNTIYF.

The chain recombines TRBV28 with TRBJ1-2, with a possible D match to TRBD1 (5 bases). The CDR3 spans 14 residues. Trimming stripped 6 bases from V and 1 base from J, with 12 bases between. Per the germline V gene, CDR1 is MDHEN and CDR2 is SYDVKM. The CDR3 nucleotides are TGTGCCAGCAGGCCCCCGACAGTTAACTATGGCTACACCTTC. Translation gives CASRPPTVNYGYTF.

The CDR3 here is CASSFWGSNEKLFF. CDR3 coding DNA: TGTGCCAGCAGCTTCTGGGGCTCTAATGAAAAACTGTTTTTT. The chain joins TRBV5-6 to TRBJ1-4; a possible D gene is TRBD1 (5 bases). V lost 2 bases and J 3 bases, leaving 8 bases between the germline ends. Per germline, CDR1 SGHDT and CDR2 YYEEEE. CDR3 size: 14 residues.

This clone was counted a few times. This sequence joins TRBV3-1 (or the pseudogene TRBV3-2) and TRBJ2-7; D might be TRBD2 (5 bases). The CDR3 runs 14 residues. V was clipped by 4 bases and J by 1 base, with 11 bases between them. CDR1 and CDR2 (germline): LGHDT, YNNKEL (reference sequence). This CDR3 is CASSPRTLSYEQYF. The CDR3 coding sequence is TGTGCCAGCAGCCCTCGGACTCTTTCCTACGAGCAGTACTTC.

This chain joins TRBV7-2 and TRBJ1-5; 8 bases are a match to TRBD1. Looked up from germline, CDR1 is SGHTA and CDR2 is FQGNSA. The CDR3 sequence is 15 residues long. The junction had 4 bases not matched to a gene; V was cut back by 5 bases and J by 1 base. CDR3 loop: CASSRTGRSNQPQHF. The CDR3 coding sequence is TGTGCCAGCAGCAGGACAGGGCGCAGCAATCAGCCCCAGCATTTT.

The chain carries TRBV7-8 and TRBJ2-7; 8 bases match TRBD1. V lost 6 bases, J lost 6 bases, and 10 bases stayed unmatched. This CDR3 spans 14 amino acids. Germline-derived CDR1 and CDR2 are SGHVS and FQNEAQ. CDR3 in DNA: TGTGCCAGCAGACCAGGGGGCTTTCTTCTCGAGCAGTACTTC. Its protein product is CASRPGGFLLEQYF.

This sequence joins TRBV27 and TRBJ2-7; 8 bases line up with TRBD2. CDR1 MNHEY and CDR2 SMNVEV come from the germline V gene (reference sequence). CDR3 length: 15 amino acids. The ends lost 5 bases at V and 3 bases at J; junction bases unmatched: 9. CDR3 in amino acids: CASSVAGGGSYEQYF. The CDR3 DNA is TGTGCCAGCAGTGTGGCGGGGGGCGGGAGCTACGAGCAGTACTTC.

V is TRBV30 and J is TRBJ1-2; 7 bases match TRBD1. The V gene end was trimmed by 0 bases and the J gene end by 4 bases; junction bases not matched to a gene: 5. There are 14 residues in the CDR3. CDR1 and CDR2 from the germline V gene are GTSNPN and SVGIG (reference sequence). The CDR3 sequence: CAWSVHRGRYGYTF. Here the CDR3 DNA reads TGTGCCTGGAGTGTCCACAGGGGACGCTATGGCTACACCTTC.

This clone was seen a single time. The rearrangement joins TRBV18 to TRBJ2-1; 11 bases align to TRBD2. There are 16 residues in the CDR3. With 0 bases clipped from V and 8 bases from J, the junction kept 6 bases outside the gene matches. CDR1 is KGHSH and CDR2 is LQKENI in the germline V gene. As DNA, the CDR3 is TGTGCCAGCTCACCACCCATAGCGGGAGGGCCAGATGAGCAGTTCTTC. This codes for CASSPPIAGGPDEQFF.

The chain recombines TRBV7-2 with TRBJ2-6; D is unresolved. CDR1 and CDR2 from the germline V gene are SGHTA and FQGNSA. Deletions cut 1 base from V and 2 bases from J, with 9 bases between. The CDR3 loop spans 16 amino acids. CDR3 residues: CASSLVFGAGANVLTF. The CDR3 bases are TGTGCCAGCAGCTTAGTTTTTGGAGCTGGGGCCAACGTCCTGACTTTC.

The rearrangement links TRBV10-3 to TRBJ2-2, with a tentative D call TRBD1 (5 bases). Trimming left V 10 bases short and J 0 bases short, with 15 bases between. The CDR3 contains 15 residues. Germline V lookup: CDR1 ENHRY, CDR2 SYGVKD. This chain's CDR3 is CATQRQSTNTGELFF. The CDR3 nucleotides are TGTGCCACCCAAAGACAGTCCACGAACACCGGGGAGCTGTTTTTT.

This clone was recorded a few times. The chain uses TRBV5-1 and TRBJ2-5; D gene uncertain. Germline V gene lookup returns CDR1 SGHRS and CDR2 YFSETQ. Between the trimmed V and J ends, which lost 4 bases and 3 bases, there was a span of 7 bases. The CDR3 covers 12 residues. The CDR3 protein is CASSHREETQYF. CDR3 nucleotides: TGCGCCAGCAGCCACAGAGAAGAGACCCAGTACTTC.

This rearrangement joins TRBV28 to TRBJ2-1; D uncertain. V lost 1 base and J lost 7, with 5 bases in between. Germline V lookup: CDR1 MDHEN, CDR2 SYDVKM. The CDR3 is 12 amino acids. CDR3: CASSLFMNEQFF. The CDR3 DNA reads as TGTGCCAGCAGTTTATTCATGAATGAGCAGTTCTTC.